This T cell receptor (beta chain) was observed in a study of cytomegalovirus exposure and HLA in healthy donors. A note on this clone: Its antigen is as yet unknown.

Trimming left V 5 bases short and J 4 bases short, with 9 bases between. The CDR3 runs 13 residues. Germline V gives CDR1 SGHTA, CDR2 FQGTGA. Profiled with immunoSEQ multiplex PCR; TCRdb holds only in-frame clones, not every one. This table has some 66,000 clones, around 97% appearing once. Study observations and caveats: The study labeled approximately 150 TCR beta chains cytomegalovirus-associated. Three CMV-associated chains were confirmed in vitro to be specific for CMV antigens.

This TCR was recovered from a woman aged 18-30 years in good health and CMV-seropositive. The chain uses TRBV7-3 and TRBJ2-1; D unclear. What was sequenced was PBMCs. CDR3: CASSPDRYNEQFF. DNA for the CDR3: TGTGCCAGCAGCCCCGATCGGTACAATGAGCAGTTCTTC.